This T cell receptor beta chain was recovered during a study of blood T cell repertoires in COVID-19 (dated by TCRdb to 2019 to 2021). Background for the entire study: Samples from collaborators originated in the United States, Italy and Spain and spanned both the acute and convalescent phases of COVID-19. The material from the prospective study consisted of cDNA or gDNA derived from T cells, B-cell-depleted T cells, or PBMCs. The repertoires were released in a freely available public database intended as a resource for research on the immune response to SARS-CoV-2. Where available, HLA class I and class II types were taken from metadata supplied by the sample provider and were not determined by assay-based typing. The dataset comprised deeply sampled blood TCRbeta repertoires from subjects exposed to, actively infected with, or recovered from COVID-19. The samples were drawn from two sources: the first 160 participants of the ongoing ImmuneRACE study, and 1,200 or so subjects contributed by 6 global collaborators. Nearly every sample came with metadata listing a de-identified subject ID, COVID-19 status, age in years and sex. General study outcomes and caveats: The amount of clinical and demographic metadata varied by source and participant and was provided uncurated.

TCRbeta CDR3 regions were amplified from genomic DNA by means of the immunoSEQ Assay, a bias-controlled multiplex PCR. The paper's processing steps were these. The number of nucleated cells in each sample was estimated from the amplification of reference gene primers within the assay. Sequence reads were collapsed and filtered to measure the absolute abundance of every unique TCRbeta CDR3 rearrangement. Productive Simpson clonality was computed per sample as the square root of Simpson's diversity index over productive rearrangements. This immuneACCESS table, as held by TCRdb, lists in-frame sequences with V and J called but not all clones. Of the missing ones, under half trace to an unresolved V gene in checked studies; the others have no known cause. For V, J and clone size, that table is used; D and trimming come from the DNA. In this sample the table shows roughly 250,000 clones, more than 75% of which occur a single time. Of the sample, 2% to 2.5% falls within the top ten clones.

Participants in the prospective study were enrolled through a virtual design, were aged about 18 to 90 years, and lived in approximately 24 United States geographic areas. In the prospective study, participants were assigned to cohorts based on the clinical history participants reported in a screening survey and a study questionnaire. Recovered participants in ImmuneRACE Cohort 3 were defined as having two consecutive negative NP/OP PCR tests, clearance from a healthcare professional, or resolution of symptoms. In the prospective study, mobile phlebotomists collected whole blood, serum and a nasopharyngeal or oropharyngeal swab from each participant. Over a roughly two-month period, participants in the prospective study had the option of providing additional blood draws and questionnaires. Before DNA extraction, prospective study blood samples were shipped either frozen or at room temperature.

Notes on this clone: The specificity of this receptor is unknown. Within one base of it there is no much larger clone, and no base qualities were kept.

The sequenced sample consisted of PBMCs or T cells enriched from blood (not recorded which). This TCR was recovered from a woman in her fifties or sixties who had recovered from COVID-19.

CDR3 region: CASSPWTGRGNEQYF. In nucleotide form, the sequence is TGTGCCAGCAGTCCGTGGACAGGGAGGGGAAACGAGCAGTACTTC. The V and J segments used are TRBV11-3 and TRBJ2-7; the D gene is perhaps TRBD1, on 8 matching bases. V is pared back by 6 bases and J by 5 bases, with 20 bases lying between the germline termini. The CDR3 goes from the cysteine to the phenylalanine over 15 residues. CDR3 DNA only is kept here, 45 bases in frame from base 1. Reading the germline V gene gives CDR1 SGHNT and CDR2 YENEEA.